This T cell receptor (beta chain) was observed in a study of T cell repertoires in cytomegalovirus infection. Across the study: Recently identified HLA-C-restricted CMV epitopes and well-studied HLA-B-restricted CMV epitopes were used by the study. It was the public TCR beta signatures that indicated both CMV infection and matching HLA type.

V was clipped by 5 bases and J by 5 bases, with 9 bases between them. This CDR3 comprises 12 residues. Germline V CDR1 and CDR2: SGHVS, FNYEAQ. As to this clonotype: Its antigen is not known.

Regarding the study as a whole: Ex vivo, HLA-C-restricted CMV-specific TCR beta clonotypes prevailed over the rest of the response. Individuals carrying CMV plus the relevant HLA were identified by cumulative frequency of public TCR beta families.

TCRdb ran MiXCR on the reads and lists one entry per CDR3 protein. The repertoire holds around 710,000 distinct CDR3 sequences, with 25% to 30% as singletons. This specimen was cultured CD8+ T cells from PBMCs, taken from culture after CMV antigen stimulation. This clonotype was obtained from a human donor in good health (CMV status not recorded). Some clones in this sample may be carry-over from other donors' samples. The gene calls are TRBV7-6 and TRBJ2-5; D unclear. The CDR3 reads CASSPMGETQYF. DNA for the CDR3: TGTGCCAGCAGCCCAATGGGGGAGACCCAGTACTTC.